The following is a TCR beta chain sequence with its context. Trimming took off 1 base at V and 4 bases at J, with 14 bases between the two ends. Per the germline V gene, CDR1 is MNHNY and CDR2 is SVGAGI (reference sequence). The CDR3 length is 16 residues. Per the authors' pipeline: Reference gene primer amplification in the assay estimated nucleated cell counts. Sequenced by immunoSEQ multiplex PCR; TCRdb stores in-frame clones only, minus some. The DNA gave D and trimming, while V, J and clone size come from that table. The profile shows approximately 260,000 clones, about 88% of them singletons. This entry belongs to a study of blood T cell repertoires in COVID-19. Whole-study context: Acute and convalescent COVID-19 samples came from the United States, Italy and Spain. PBMCs, B-cell-depleted T cells, or T cells were the source of the cDNA or gDNA that made up the material.

This chain joins TRBV6-6 and TRBJ1-5; D perhaps matches TRBD1 (5 bases). This clonotype was obtained from a woman aged 40 to 55 who had recovered from COVID-19. Specimen: peripheral blood. The DNA for the CDR3 is TGTGCCAGCAGTTACTTCGACGGGGGGTCGAATCAGCCCCAGCATTTT. This gives the protein CASSYFDGGSNQPQHF.